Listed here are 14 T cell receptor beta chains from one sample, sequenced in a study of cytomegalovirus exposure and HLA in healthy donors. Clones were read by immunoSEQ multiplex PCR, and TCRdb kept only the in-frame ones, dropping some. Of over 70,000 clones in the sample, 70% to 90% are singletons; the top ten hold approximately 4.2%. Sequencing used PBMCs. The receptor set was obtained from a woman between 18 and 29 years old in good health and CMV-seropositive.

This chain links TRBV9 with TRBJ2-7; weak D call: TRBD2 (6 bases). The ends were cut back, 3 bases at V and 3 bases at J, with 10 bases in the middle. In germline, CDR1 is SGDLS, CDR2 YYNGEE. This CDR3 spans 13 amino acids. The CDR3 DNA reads TGTGCCAGCAGCGAGGAGGGTAGCTACGAGCAGTACTTC. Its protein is CASSEEGSYEQYF.

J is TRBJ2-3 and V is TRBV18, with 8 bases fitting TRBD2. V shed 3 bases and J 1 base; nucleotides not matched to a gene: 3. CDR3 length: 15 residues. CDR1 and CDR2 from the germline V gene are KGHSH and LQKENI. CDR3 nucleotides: TGTGCCAGCTCACCTTATAGCGGGGGCACAGATACGCAGTATTTT. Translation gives CASSPYSGGTDTQYF.

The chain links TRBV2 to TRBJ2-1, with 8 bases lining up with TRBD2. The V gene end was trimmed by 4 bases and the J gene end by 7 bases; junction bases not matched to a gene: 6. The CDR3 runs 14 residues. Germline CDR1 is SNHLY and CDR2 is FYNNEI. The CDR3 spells CASSAPGRVNEQFF. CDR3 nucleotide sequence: TGTGCCAGCAGTGCCCCCGGGAGGGTTAATGAGCAGTTCTTC.

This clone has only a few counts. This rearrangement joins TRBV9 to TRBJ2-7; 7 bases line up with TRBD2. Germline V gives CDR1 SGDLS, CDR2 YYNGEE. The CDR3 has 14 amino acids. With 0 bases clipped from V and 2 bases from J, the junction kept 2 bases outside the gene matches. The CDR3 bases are TGTGCCAGCAGCGTAGGCGGGAGCCCCTACGAGCAGTACTTC. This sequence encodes CASSVGGSPYEQYF.

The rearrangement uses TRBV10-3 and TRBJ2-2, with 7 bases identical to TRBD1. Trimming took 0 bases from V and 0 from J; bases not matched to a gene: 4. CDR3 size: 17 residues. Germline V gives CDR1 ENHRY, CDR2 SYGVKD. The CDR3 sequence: CAISESRQGSNTGELFF. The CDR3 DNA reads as TGTGCCATCAGTGAGTCGCGACAGGGATCGAACACCGGGGAGCTGTTTTTT.

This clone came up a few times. The CDR3 nucleotides are TGTGCCAGCAGTTCCACCTCGGGACAGGGGGCAGATACGCAGTATTTT. Protein sequence: CASSSTSGQGADTQYF. The chain is built from TRBV6-5 and TRBJ2-3, with 11 bases that match TRBD1. CDR1 MNHEY and CDR2 SVGAGI come from the germline V gene. V lost 4 bases to trimming and J lost 4 bases; unmatched junction nucleotides: 7. CDR3 length: 16 residues.

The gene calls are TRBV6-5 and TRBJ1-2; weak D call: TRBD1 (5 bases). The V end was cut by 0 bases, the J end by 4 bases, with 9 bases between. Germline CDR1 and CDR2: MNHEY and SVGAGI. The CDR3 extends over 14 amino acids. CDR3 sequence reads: CASSYSRGGYGYTF. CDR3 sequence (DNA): TGTGCCAGCAGTTACTCCCGGGGGGGCTATGGCTACACCTTC.

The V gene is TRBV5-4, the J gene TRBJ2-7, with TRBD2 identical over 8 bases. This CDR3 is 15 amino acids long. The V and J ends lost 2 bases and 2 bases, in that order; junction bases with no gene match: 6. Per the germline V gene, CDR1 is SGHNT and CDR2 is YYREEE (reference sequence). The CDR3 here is CASSFSPAGAYEQYF. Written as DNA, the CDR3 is TGTGCCAGCAGCTTTTCCCCAGCGGGGGCCTACGAGCAGTACTTC.

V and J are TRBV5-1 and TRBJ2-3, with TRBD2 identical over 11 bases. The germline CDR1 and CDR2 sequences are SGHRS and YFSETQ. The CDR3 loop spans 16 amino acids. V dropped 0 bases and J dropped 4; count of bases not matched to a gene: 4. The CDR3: CASSLGLTSGADTQYF. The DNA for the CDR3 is TGCGCCAGCAGCTTGGGGTTGACTAGCGGGGCAGATACGCAGTATTTT.

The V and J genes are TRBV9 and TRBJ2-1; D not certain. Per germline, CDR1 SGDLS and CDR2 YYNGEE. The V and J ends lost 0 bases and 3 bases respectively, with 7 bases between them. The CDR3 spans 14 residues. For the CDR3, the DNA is TGTGCCAGCAGCGTAGAATCAGGCTACAATGAGCAGTTCTTC. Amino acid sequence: CASSVESGYNEQFF. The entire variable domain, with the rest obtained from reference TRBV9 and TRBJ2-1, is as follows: DSGVTQTPKHLITATGQRVTLRCSPRSGDLSVYWYQQSLDQGLQFLIQYYNGEERAKGNILERFSAQQFPDLHSELNLSSLELGDSALYFCASSVESGYNEQFFGPGTRLTVL.

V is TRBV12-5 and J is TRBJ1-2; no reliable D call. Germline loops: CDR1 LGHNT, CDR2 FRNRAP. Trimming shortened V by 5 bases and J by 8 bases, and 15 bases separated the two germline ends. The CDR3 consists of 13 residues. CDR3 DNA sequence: TGTGCTAGTGGTCCTACGGTGAGAGGGGGCTACACCTTC. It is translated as CASGPTVRGGYTF.

In nucleotides, the CDR3 is TGTGCCAGCAGCGATATAAAGCGGGAGGGCCCTGCCGAGCAGTACTTC. Its protein product is CASSDIKREGPAEQYF. This rearrangement joins TRBV2 to TRBJ2-7; 10 bases fit TRBD2. Germline CDR1 reads SNHLY; CDR2 reads FYNNEI. V was clipped by 6 bases and J by 6 bases; unmatched bases: 14. The CDR3 has 16 residues. Full variable domain (rest looked up from reference TRBV2 and TRBJ2-7): EPEVTQTPSHQVTQMGQEVILRCVPISNHLYFYWYRQILGQKVEFLVSFYNNEISEKSEIFDDQFSVERPDGSNFTLKIRSTKLEDSAMYFCASSDIKREGPAEQYFGPGTRLTVT.

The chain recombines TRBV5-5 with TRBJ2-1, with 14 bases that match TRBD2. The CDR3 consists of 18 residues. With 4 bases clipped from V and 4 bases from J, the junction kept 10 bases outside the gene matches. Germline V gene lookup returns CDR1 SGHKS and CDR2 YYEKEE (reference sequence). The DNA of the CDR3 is TGTGCCAGCAGCCCTGGACTAGCGGGAGGAGGGGGTTACAATGAGCAGTTCTTC. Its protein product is CASSPGLAGGGGYNEQFF.

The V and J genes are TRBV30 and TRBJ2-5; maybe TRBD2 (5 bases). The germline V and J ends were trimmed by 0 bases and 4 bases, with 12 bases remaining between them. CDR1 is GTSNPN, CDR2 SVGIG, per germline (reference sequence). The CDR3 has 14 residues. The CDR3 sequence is CAWSVNSRGETQYF. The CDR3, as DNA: TGTGCCTGGAGTGTTAACTCCCGGGGAGAGACCCAGTACTTC.